This T cell receptor beta chain is drawn from a study of blood T cells in healthy people across ages. Overall study results and limits: Among long-lived donors, naive CD4+ cells were more numerous and diversity higher than in aged donors.

This clonotype has at least ten counts. Its antigen remains unidentified. Next came a second PCR, run for roughly 6 to 11 cycles, which used a sample-barcoded 5' primer along with a J-beta primer mix. TCRdb called the 5' RACE reads again in MiXCR, with one record for every CDR3 protein. The table records fewer than 700,000 distinct CDR3 sequences, around 41% of them present only once. Sequenced material: blood. The source is a man older than 75 in good health.

The CDR3 loop reads CASSLAGGRQETQYF. In nucleotides, the CDR3 is TGTGCCAGCAGCTTAGCGGGGGGGCGACAAGAGACCCAGTACTTC. This chain uses TRBV7-2 with TRBJ2-5, with D possibly TRBD2 on 7 matching bases. Trimming took off 0 bases at V and 2 bases at J, with 10 bases between the two ends. This CDR3 has 15 residues. CDR1 and CDR2 from the germline V gene are SGHTA and FQGNSA.